Shown below are 18 T cell receptor beta chains from a single sample sequenced in a study of cytomegalovirus exposure and HLA in healthy donors. Generated by immunoSEQ multiplex PCR, the TCRdb table keeps only in-frame clones and is missing some. The sample lists 150,000 to 200,000 clones; about 82% were seen once. The sample comprised PBMCs. Receptors originate from a woman younger than 30 in good health and CMV-seronegative.

This clone has more than one count but fewer than ten. The gene calls are TRBV19 and TRBJ1-1, with 9 bases that match TRBD1. With 7 bases clipped from V and 0 bases from J, the junction kept 9 bases outside the gene matches. This CDR3 has 16 residues. Germline loops: CDR1 LNHDA, CDR2 SQIVND (reference sequence). In DNA form, the CDR3 reads TGTGCCAGTACTTATCTACAGGGGGCTATGAACACTGAAGCTTTCTTT. It encodes CASTYLQGAMNTEAFF.

This chain uses TRBV4-1 with TRBJ2-7, with a tentative D call TRBD1 (5 bases). V shed 3 bases and J shed 0 bases, with 12 bases lying between them. CDR3 length: 15 residues. The germline V gene encodes CDR1 MGHRA and CDR2 YSYEKL. The CDR3 bases are TGCGCCAGCAGCCATTCACCGACAGACTCCTACGAGCAGTACTTC. Translated: CASSHSPTDSYEQYF.

The gene calls are TRBV5-6 and TRBJ2-7; 7 nucleotides align to TRBD2. Germline trimming cut 0 bases from V and 1 base from J; bases unmatched to any gene: 1. Germline V gene lookup returns CDR1 SGHDT and CDR2 YYEEEE. The CDR3 sequence is 14 residues long. The CDR3 nucleotides read TGTGCCAGCAGCTTGGGGCGGGGGTCCTACGAGCAGTACTTC. Translated, it gives CASSLGRGSYEQYF. Variable domain in full (rest from reference TRBV5-6 and TRBJ2-7): DAGVTQSPTHLIKTRGQQVTLRCSPKSGHDTVSWYQQALGQGPQFIFQYYEEEERQRGNFPDRFSGHQFPNYSSELNVNALLLGDSALYLCASSLGRGSYEQYFGPGTRLTVT.

This clone appeared once. A read error may produce the germline difference seen at one junction end. The rearrangement links TRBV10-1 to TRBJ1-1, with D possibly being TRBD1 (5 bases). The CDR3 spans 11 residues. Germline CDR1 reads WNHNN; CDR2 reads SYGVQD (reference sequence). The CDR3 loop reads CASKSKINGGF. CDR3 bases: TGCGCCAGCAAGTCGAAGATAAACGGGGGATTT.

This chain links TRBV10-3 with TRBJ1-2, with D unclear. CDR1 and CDR2 from the germline V gene are ENHRY and SYGVKD. The CDR3 is 17 amino acids. The ends were cut back, 2 bases at V and 5 bases at J, with 21 bases in the middle. The CDR3 DNA sequence: TGTGCCATCAGTGAGGAGGGCAGGATCGGGCCAGTTTATGGCTACACCTTC. It specifies CAISEEGRIGPVYGYTF.

This clone came up once. This chain links TRBV21-1 with TRBJ1-6. TRBV21-1 is termed a pseudogene. This CDR3 has 16 residues. CDR3 DNA: TGTGCCAGCAGTCTGCGGGGAAGCTCCTATAATTCACCCCTCCACTTT. It translates to CASSLRGSSYNSPLHF.

V gene TRBV2 combines with J gene TRBJ2-2; TRBD1 agrees at 10 bases. The germline V gene encodes CDR1 SNHLY and CDR2 FYNNEI. The J segment lost 5 bases and the V segment lost 8 bases, leaving 8 bases of the junction unmatched. This CDR3 spans 15 amino acids. CDR3 protein: CASRREGQGTGELFF. Here the CDR3 DNA reads TGTGCCAGCCGTAGGGAGGGACAGGGGACCGGGGAGCTGTTTTTT. Based on the CDR3 plus reference TRBV2 and TRBJ2-2, the full variable domain is EPEVTQTPSHQVTQMGQEVILRCVPISNHLYFYWYRQILGQKVEFLVSFYNNEISEKSEIFDDQFSVERPDGSNFTLKIRSTKLEDSAMYFCASRREGQGTGELFFGEGSRLTVL.

The rearrangement links TRBV11-2 to TRBJ1-1; the match to TRBD1 covers 9 bases. The CDR3 consists of 19 residues. The germline CDR1 and CDR2 sequences are SGHAT and FQNNGV. Losses at the gene ends were 1 base for V and 2 bases for J; bases not matched to a gene: 14. The CDR3 protein is CASSLVDLRDREHNTEAFF. The CDR3 nucleotides read TGTGCCAGCAGCTTAGTTGATCTCCGGGACAGGGAACATAACACTGAAGCTTTCTTT.

The chain couples TRBV7-9 to TRBJ2-1; D might be TRBD1 (6 bases). Germline V gene lookup returns CDR1 SEHNR and CDR2 FQNEAQ (reference sequence). The CDR3 contains 16 residues. Trimming stripped 5 bases from V and 5 bases from J, with 19 bases between. In nucleotides, the CDR3 is TGTGCCAGCAGCACTCAGGCTCAGGGGAACCACAATGAGCAGTTCTTC. As protein: CASSTQAQGNHNEQFF.

The rearrangement joins TRBV4-2 to TRBJ1-2; no clear D gene. CDR3 length equals 16 residues. CDR1 and CDR2 (germline): LGHNA, YNFKEQ. Deletions cut 0 bases from V and 2 bases from J, with 13 bases between. The CDR3 sequence: CASSQEVEVSNYGYTF. The DNA of the CDR3 is TGTGCCAGCAGCCAAGAGGTAGAGGTGTCGAACTATGGCTACACCTTC.

This clone turned up a few times. This chain joins TRBV7-8 and TRBJ2-2, with TRBD2 as a possible D gene (6 bases). Germline V gene sequence: CDR1 SGHVS, CDR2 FQNEAQ. Between the trimmed V and J ends, which lost 5 bases and 5 bases, there was a span of 18 bases. The CDR3 runs to 16 residues. CDR3 in DNA: TGTGCCAGCAGCCGGTTACGAGTGGCGGGGACCGGGGAGCTGTTTTTT. The encoded protein is CASSRLRVAGTGELFF. Full variable domain (remainder filled in from reference TRBV7-8 and TRBJ2-2): GAGVSQSPRYKVAKRGQDVALRCDPISGHVSLFWYQQALGQGPEFLTYFQNEAQLDKSGLPSDRFFAERPEGSVSTLKIQRTQQEDSAVYLCASSRLRVAGTGELFFGEGSRLTVL.

This clone came up once. The chain uses TRBV2 and TRBJ2-2, with 9 nucleotides matching TRBD1. CDR3 size: 15 residues. The germline gives CDR1 SNHLY, CDR2 FYNNEI. J gave up 6 bases and V 2 bases, and 4 bases lay outside the gene matches. CDR3 loop: CASSETGGYAGELFF. The CDR3 DNA reads TGTGCCAGCAGTGAAACAGGGGGCTATGCCGGGGAGCTGTTTTTT.

This clone was seen only once. The gene calls are TRBV30 and TRBJ1-1; no clear D. Trimming left V 3 bases short and J 4 bases short, with 15 bases between. This CDR3 is built from 14 residues. Per the germline V gene, CDR1 is GTSNPN and CDR2 is SVGIG (reference sequence). The CDR3 sequence: CAWRRADRGTEAFF. DNA for the CDR3: TGTGCCTGGAGGAGGGCAGATCGGGGCACTGAAGCTTTCTTT.

The chain is built from TRBV9 and TRBJ1-1, with no clear D. The germline CDR1 and CDR2 sequences are SGDLS and YYNGEE. Between the trimmed V and J ends, which lost 3 bases and 4 bases, there was a span of 10 bases. The CDR3 is made up of 13 amino acids. As DNA, the CDR3 is TGTGCCAGCAGCGCCTGGGAGGGCACTGAAGCTTTCTTT. It specifies CASSAWEGTEAFF.

This rearrangement joins TRBV7-6 to TRBJ2-7, with 7 nucleotides matching TRBD2. Trimming took 5 bases from V and 7 from J; bases not matched to a gene: 14. The CDR3 has 15 residues. Germline-derived CDR1 and CDR2 are SGHVS and FNYEAQ. The CDR3 spells CASSPFSGTGGEQYF. CDR3 nucleotides: TGTGCCAGCAGCCCCTTCTCGGGGACGGGAGGAGAGCAGTACTTC.

The chain carries TRBV5-4 and TRBJ2-3; 10 bases match TRBD1. This CDR3 contains 16 residues. Germline CDR1 and CDR2: SGHNT and YYREEE (reference sequence). The V gene end was trimmed by 3 bases and the J gene end by 2 bases; junction bases not matched to a gene: 6. CDR3 region: CASSSRDRGDTDTQYF. CDR3 coding DNA: TGTGCCAGCAGCTCCCGGGACAGGGGTGACACAGATACGCAGTATTTT.

The chain links TRBV5-1 to TRBJ2-7, with D tentatively TRBD2 (6 bases). V was cut by 2 bases and J by 6 bases, with 12 bases left in between. The CDR3 is 13 amino acids. Per germline, CDR1 SGHRS and CDR2 YFSETQ. CDR3 DNA: TGCGCCAGCAGCTTTCGGGAGAGGTTCGAGCAGTACTTC. The encoded protein is CASSFRERFEQYF.

The chain recombines TRBV10-3 with TRBJ2-7; 13 bases line up with TRBD2. The CDR3 has 13 amino acids. V lost 10 bases to trimming and J lost 7 bases; unmatched junction nucleotides: 7. Germline V lookup: CDR1 ENHRY, CDR2 SYGVKD. The CDR3 here is CATTGLAGEEQYF. The CDR3, as DNA: TGTGCCACAACCGGACTAGCGGGAGAGGAGCAGTACTTC.